This T cell receptor (beta chain) was found in a study of T cells in Graves' hyperthyroidism and ophthalmopathy (dated by TCRdb to the late 2010s). Looking at the study overall: Peripheral blood samples were taken at initial diagnosis, before any treatment was given. To identify TCR V-J signatures that set the groups apart, the researchers used a discovery cohort of about a hundred patients, made up of 40 to 45 with Graves' ophthalmopathy and about 60 with stable Graves' hyperthyroidism. Whether ophthalmopathy could be predicted prospectively was tested in an independent validation cohort made up of 18 to 20 hyperthyroidism patients plus 17 patients who later progressed to ophthalmopathy. The 95 to 100 discovery patients were divided at random into training and test sets in a 7:3 ratio. In addition, the study compared T-cell repertoires in thyroid tissue and in blood from six Graves' hyperthyroidism patients. Once sampling was done, hyperthyroidism patients were given methimazole at a starting dose of 30 mg daily, whereas ophthalmopathy patients were given high-dose intravenous methylprednisolone. According to the paper, TCR Vbeta CDR3 sequencing was carried out on 120 to 150 peripheral blood samples, which came from over 40 ophthalmopathy, around 75 hyperthyroidism and roughly 17 progressor patients.

Spanning cysteine to phenylalanine, the CDR3 consists of 14 amino acids. The CDR3 DNA has 42 bases and is translated from base 1. Cut back by 1 base and 0 bases, the V and J ends lie 6 bases apart. Via the germline V gene, CDR1 is SQVTM and CDR2 ANQGSEA. Overall study outcomes, separate from this receptor: A model built on a 13 V-J signature distinguished ophthalmopathy from stable hyperthyroidism, reaching about 88% sensitivity and 81.08% specificity in cross-validation and 80%/75% in testing. Blood samples also contained most of the expanded thyroid clonotypes (frequency above 0.001), which suggests that blood repertoires may reflect thyroid immune responses. During validation, the model predicted progression to ophthalmopathy a median of about 6.5 months ahead of onset, with almost 71% sensitivity and roughly 72% specificity. No statistical method was used to set the sample size in advance, and investigators knew the group allocation.

In this sample, this clonotype turned up a few times. It has no known antigen specificity. No base quality information exists; no much larger clone differs at one position. Stable Graves' hyperthyroidism was defined as the absence of progression to ophthalmopathy over 18 months of follow-up. Hyperthyroidism patients were newly diagnosed, had a disease duration of under 2 months, and were aged 18 to 65 years. The study excluded patients with uncontrolled infections, other autoimmune diseases, pregnancy or lactation. Diagnoses relied on clinical symptoms, serum thyroxine and TRAb, thyroid ultrasound and orbital computed tomography. Ficoll-Paque density gradient centrifugation was used to isolate PBMCs from about 10 ml of fresh peripheral blood. Total RNA was extracted using Trizol reagent, and RNA quality was assessed on an Agilent 2100 Bioanalyzer. The TCR beta CDR3 regions were amplified from RNA transcripts. The TCR CDR3 was subjected to a first round of RT-PCR using the HTBI primer set and the Qiagen OneStep RT-PCR kit. Libraries were constructed in a second round of multiplex PCR, after which size selection and purification were performed. Paired-end sequencing of the libraries was performed with 100 bp reads on an Illumina HiSeq2000. As for how the authors treated the data: SOAPnuke was used to process the raw data, with reads discarded if the reads contained adapters or uncalled bases, had a mean Phred below 15, or lacked an exact constant-primer or identifier match. COPE v1.2.5 was used to merge high-quality paired reads, and clonotypes were defined as unique nucleotide sequences. MiTCR v1.1 was used to align the clonotypes against IMGT TRBV, TRBD and TRBJ reference segments. The analysis included only V-J combinations with a frequency above 0.0001, which together covered about 99% of the repertoires. A TCS score was defined as the ratio of F50 (clonal expansion) to E x V (chaos), with BLOSUM62-based TCRdist applied between CDR3 peptides within each V-J. Welch's t-statistics and random forest reduced 500 to 550 V-J features to about 12, which were used in a naive Bayes classifier (R e1071). TCRdb reanalyzed the raw reads on its own, using fastp at Q25 for trimming and MiXCR for clone calling, and kept in-frame beta chains. Rows with a matching CDR3 protein are joined into one entry that keeps the most common DNA and genes. The V and J calls come from TCRdb's annotation, not from the publication. For this sample the table gives approximately 400,000 distinct CDR3 sequences, of which about 15% were detected only once. In total, the top ten clones hold approximately 32% of the sample.

The sequence links TRBV29-1 to TRBJ2-2, with no reliable assignment of the D segment. What was sequenced was blood. This receptor was obtained from a woman in her 30s with Graves' hyperthyroidism. The CDR3 sequence is CSVEGGPNTGELFF. At the DNA level, the sequence is TGCAGCGTTGAAGGTGGACCGAACACCGGGGAGCTGTTTTTT.